Listed here are 17 T cell receptor beta chains from one sample, sequenced in a study of CD8 T cells in ankylosing spondylitis. Overall study results and limits: Ankylosing spondylitis blood appeared to be characterized by a TCR beta motif of about eight highly homologous variants.

MiXCR was run by TCRdb on the 5' RACE reads, yielding one entry per CDR3 protein. The top ten clones hold about 6.8% of a sample with about 540,000 distinct CDR3 sequences, roughly 13% of them seen once. Their antigens are not known. The sample comprised blood, either unsorted or a sorted T cell fraction (not recorded which). These receptors were collected from a male donor with ankylosing spondylitis.

The chain recombines TRBV7-9 with TRBJ2-5; D is unclear. The ends were cut back, 6 bases at V and 5 bases at J, with 19 bases in the middle. Germline V gene data show CDR1 as SEHNR and CDR2 as FQNEAQ (reference sequence). The CDR3 spans 15 residues. CDR3 sequence: CASRHEQPFGETQYF. CDR3 bases: TGTGCCAGCAGACATGAACAGCCCTTCGGGGAGACCCAGTACTTC.

This clonotype has ten or more counts. The V and J genes are TRBV5-1 and TRBJ1-1; D unresolved. Germline CDR1 is SGHRS and CDR2 is YFSETQ. Trimming removed 0 bases at V and 4 bases at J, with 13 bases between. CDR3 length: 15 residues. Here the CDR3 DNA reads TGCGCCAGCAGCTTGGAGGCCGGGGTGGGCACTGAAGCTTTCTTT. Translated: CASSLEAGVGTEAFF.

This clonotype was observed a handful of times. The CDR3 coding sequence is TGTGCCAGCGGGCTTAGTAGGGAACCTTCCTACAATGAGCAGTTCTTC. Protein sequence: CASGLSREPSYNEQFF. The V and J genes are TRBV25-1 and TRBJ2-1; no reliable D call. V was pared by 8 bases and J by 1 base, with 18 bases between. The V gene's germline CDR1 is MGHDK and CDR2 SYGVNS. The CDR3 totals 16 residues.

Only a few counts were recorded for this clonotype. J is TRBJ2-2 and V is TRBV24-1, with unresolved D. Trimming removed 7 bases at V and 6 bases at J, with 11 bases between. Germline-derived CDR1 and CDR2 are KGHDR and SFDVKD. CDR3 length equals 13 residues. The CDR3 is CATRSQPAGELFF. For the CDR3, the DNA is TGTGCCACCAGGTCGCAGCCCGCCGGGGAGCTGTTTTTT.

In its sample, this clonotype was seen many times. CDR3 sequence: CASSIDTGNEQFF. The CDR3 DNA reads as TGTGCCAGCAGCATCGATACGGGAAATGAGCAGTTCTTC. J is TRBJ2-1 and V is TRBV7-2, with D possibly matching TRBD2 (5 bases). The CDR3 runs to 13 residues. Germline assignment: CDR1 SGHTA and CDR2 FQGNSA. Trimming took 5 bases from V and 7 from J, leaving 12 bases between them.

This clonotype was observed at least ten times. The chain employs TRBV3-1 and TRBJ2-1; D unclear. Germline lookup yields CDR1 LGHDT and CDR2 YNNKEL (reference sequence). The CDR3 consists of 12 residues. V lost 5 bases and J 3 bases, leaving 5 bases between the germline ends. The CDR3 loop reads CASSSVYNEQFF. The DNA of the CDR3 is TGTGCCAGCAGCTCAGTCTACAATGAGCAGTTCTTC.

This chain links TRBV14 with TRBJ2-1, with D possibly being TRBD2 (5 bases). V gave up 2 bases and J gave up 4 bases, with 9 bases separating them. Germline assignment: CDR1 SGHDN and CDR2 FVKESK. The CDR3 loop spans 14 amino acids. The CDR3 nucleotides are TGTGCCAGCAGCCAACGGGGTCAATACAATGAGCAGTTCTTC. This gives the protein CASSQRGQYNEQFF.

A few counts support this clonotype. The rearrangement uses TRBV7-2 and TRBJ1-6; D remains ambiguous. The germline CDR1 and CDR2 sequences are SGHTA and FQGNSA. The CDR3 sequence is 15 residues long. With 2 bases removed from V and 0 bases from J, the gap between germline ends came to 5 bases. The CDR3 DNA follows: TGTGCCAGCAGCTTATCTTCCTCCTATAATTCACCCCTCCACTTT. Its translation: CASSLSSSYNSPLHF.

This clonotype was seen at least ten times. CDR3 nucleotide sequence: TGTGCCAGCAGCCAACAGCAGGGCTACGAGCAGTACTTC. It codes for CASSQQQGYEQYF. V usage is TRBV7-2 and J usage is TRBJ2-7, with D maybe TRBD1 (5 bases). CDR3 length: 13 amino acids. The germline V and J ends were trimmed by 5 bases and 3 bases, with 11 bases remaining between them. Germline V gene data show CDR1 as SGHTA and CDR2 as FQGNSA.

This clonotype occurred many times. The chain uses TRBV28 and TRBJ2-7; maybe TRBD2 (5 bases). CDR1 and CDR2 from the germline V gene are MDHEN and SYDVKM. Deletions cut 5 bases from V and 3 bases from J, with 8 bases between. The CDR3 contains 12 residues. This chain's CDR3 is CASSLSGYEQYV. The CDR3, as DNA: TGTGCCAGCAGTCTCAGCGGCTACGAGCAGTACGTC.

This clonotype was recorded only once. One end of the junction varies from germline; a read error may be responsible. The V gene is TRBV12-3 or TRBV12-4, the J gene TRBJ2-5; D gene ambiguous. The CDR3 is 12 residues long. CDR3 residues: CACSSYQETQYF. In nucleotides, the CDR3 is TGTGCCTGCAGTTCGTACCAAGAGACCCAGTACTTC.

This chain joins TRBV7-2 and TRBJ1-1; D may be TRBD1 (6 bases). Germline V lookup: CDR1 SGHTA, CDR2 FQGNSA. The CDR3 is 15 amino acids. V gave up 2 bases and J gave up 6 bases, with 16 bases separating them. For the CDR3, the DNA is TGTGCCAGCAGCTTACCCCCCACAGGGCTCGCTGAAGCTTTCTTT. Protein: CASSLPPTGLAEAFF.

This chain uses TRBV12-3 or TRBV12-4 with TRBJ1-5; 7 nucleotides line up with TRBD1. V was clipped by 3 bases and J by 4 bases; unmatched bases: 3. The CDR3 spans 14 residues. This chain's CDR3 is CASSLEGANQPQHF. CDR3 in DNA: TGTGCCAGCAGTTTGGAGGGGGCGAATCAGCCCCAGCATTTT.

The V gene is TRBV3-1, the J gene TRBJ1-4; 7 positions agree with TRBD1. This CDR3 contains 15 residues. Per the germline V gene, CDR1 is LGHDT and CDR2 is YNNKEL (reference sequence). Germline trimming cut 5 bases from V and 2 bases from J; bases unmatched to any gene: 5. The CDR3 sequence: CASSSQGTTNEKLFF. The CDR3 DNA follows: TGTGCCAGCAGCTCACAGGGGACTACTAATGAAAAACTGTTTTTT.

This clonotype was recorded a few times. The chain carries TRBV7-9 and TRBJ1-2; 11 bases are a match to TRBD1. This CDR3 is built from 16 residues. Losses at the gene ends were 4 bases for V and 3 bases for J; bases not matched to a gene: 7. Germline V gene data show CDR1 as SEHNR and CDR2 as FQNEAQ (reference sequence). The CDR3 nucleotides read TGTGCCAGCAGCTCAACCGGGACAGGGGGTTACTATGGCTACACCTTC. Translating gives CASSSTGTGGYYGYTF.

This rearrangement joins TRBV24-1 to TRBJ1-1, with TRBD1 as a possible D gene (5 bases). V was trimmed by 4 bases and J by 1 base, leaving 12 bases between them. CDR3 length: 15 amino acids. Germline-derived CDR1 and CDR2 are KGHDR and SFDVKD. The CDR3 DNA is TGTGCCACCAGTGACCCGCGGGGGGGGAACACTGAAGCTTTCTTT. Its translation is CATSDPRGGNTEAFF.

This clonotype came up a few times. This sequence joins TRBV12-3 or TRBV12-4 and TRBJ1-2; 7 nucleotides align to TRBD1. This CDR3 is 13 amino acids long. The J segment lost 7 bases and the V segment lost 5 bases, leaving 7 bases of the junction unmatched. The CDR3 DNA reads as TGTGCCAGCAGTGAATCAGGGGGGGGTGGCTACACCTTC. It codes for CASSESGGGGYTF.